This paragraph reports one T cell receptor (beta chain). CDR1 and CDR2 from the germline V gene are GTSNPN and SVGIG (reference sequence). Unmatched junction bases numbered 2, after V lost 0 bases and J lost 0 bases. The CDR3 sequence is 16 residues long. The data were obtained in a study of blood T cell repertoires in COVID-19. Study background: Sites across the United States, Italy and Spain contributed samples from acute and convalescent COVID-19.

Methods used by the authors: Counts of nucleated cells, estimated from reference gene primer amplification, were obtained. Sequencing was performed with immunoSEQ multiplex PCR; in TCRdb, only in-frame clones are kept and a portion is missing. The V and J calls and clone size are taken from that table; D and trimming were inferred from the DNA. The sample includes approximately 150,000 clones, approximately 82% seen only once; the top ten take roughly 19%. Sequences were obtained from peripheral blood. The chain couples TRBV30 to TRBJ2-6; TRBD2 matches at 7 bases. The TCR sequence derives from a woman in her seventies who had recovered from COVID-19. The CDR3 coding sequence is TGTGCCTGGAGTGTCGGGGGGAGCTCTGGGGCCAACGTCCTGACTTTC. This gives the protein CAWSVGGSSGANVLTF.